The clone carrying this TCR beta chain was picked up many times. Its antigen is unidentified. The V segment lost 0 bases and the J segment 3 bases; nucleotides outside the gene matches: 3. This CDR3 is 14 amino acids long. CDR1 is DFQATT, CDR2 SNEGSKA, per germline (reference sequence). These data are taken from a study of T cells in Graves' hyperthyroidism and ophthalmopathy. Study-level results: Blood also carried most thyroid clonotypes expanded above 0.001. Ophthalmopathy and stable hyperthyroidism were told apart by a 13 V-J model.

Amplification targeted TCR beta CDR3 regions from RNA transcripts. HTBI primers were used for first-round RT-PCR of the TCR CDR3. TCRdb ran MiXCR on the multiplex PCR reads and lists one entry per CDR3 protein. The sample has a few hundred thousand distinct CDR3 sequences; more than 14% are singletons. Input material: blood. The chain has TRBV20-1 and TRBJ2-7, with 9 bases identical to TRBD1. This TCR came from a woman aged 25-40 years with Graves' ophthalmopathy. CDR3 loop: CSARDRQGGYEQYF. DNA for the CDR3: TGCAGTGCTAGAGATCGACAGGGGGGCTACGAGCAGTACTTC.